What follows is one T cell receptor beta chain and its context. Antigen specificity is unknown. This CDR3 is 15 amino acids long. V lost 5 bases and J lost 0, with 12 bases in between. Germline CDR1 and CDR2: SEHNR and FQNEAQ (reference sequence). The sample originates from a study of pediatric ulcerative colitis. Study-wide points: No controls had the two rectal clonotypes shared by ulcerative colitis patients. Clonal expansions reduced rectal repertoire diversity in acute severe colitis.

TCRdb's copy holds only in-frame clones and misses some; the assay was immunoSEQ multiplex PCR. The profile covers about 64,000 clones, with around 85% appearing a single time and roughly 3% taken by the ten largest. The sequenced sample consisted of blood. The chain carries TRBV7-9 and TRBJ2-3; a weak D match, TRBD2 (7 bases). This clonotype was obtained from a boy aged 10-17 years with severe ulcerative colitis. CDR3: CASSRGASSTDTQYF. The CDR3 DNA follows: TGTGCCAGCAGCCGGGGGGCTAGCAGCACAGATACGCAGTATTTT.